This is a list of T cell receptor beta chains from one sample in a study of T cells in Graves' hyperthyroidism and ophthalmopathy. One entry per CDR3 protein, called by TCRdb with MiXCR from the multiplex PCR reads. The table lists about 520,000 distinct CDR3 sequences, approximately 25% of them singletons. Material for sequencing was blood. The source is a woman in her 30s with Graves' ophthalmopathy. Each CDR3 is given with its conserved first and last residue. Each record gives: V gene, clone size, D gene, J gene, CDR3 protein, CDR3 DNA. D genes are given only for firm matches. Clone size appears in some rows only: once, few, many, or a class for an expanded clone.

>TRBV11-2|many|TRBD2|TRBJ2-5
CASSPGLAGALQETQYF
TGTGCCAGCAGCCCAGGACTAGCGGGGGCCCTACAAGAGACCCAGTACTTC
>TRBV12-3/TRBV12-4|many|-|TRBJ1-2
CASSSELGYTF
TGTGCCAGCAGTTCGGAGCTGGGCTACACCTTC
>TRBV20-1|many|TRBD1|TRBJ2-5
CSARITLDRGPGQYF
TGCAGTGCTAGAATTACCCTCGACAGGGGGCCGGGCCAGTACTTC
>TRBV27|-|-|TRBJ1-2
CASSPSGPKYGYTF
TGTGCCAGCAGTCCCTCGGGCCCTAAGTATGGCTACACCTTC
>TRBV28|-|TRBD1|TRBJ1-5
CASIPQGASRPQHF
TGTGCCAGCATCCCACAGGGGGCGAGTCGTCCCCAGCATTTT
>TRBV2|-|-|TRBJ1-1
CASSGMLMASNTEAFF
TGTGCCAGCAGCGGAATGTTGATGGCCTCGAACACTGAAGCTTTCTTT
>TRBV27|few|-|TRBJ2-6
CASNPAGPGANVLTF
TGTGCCAGCAACCCGGCGGGGCCTGGGGCCAACGTCCTGACTTTC
>TRBV15|-|TRBD2|TRBJ2-5
CATRGLAGVETQYF
TGTGCCACCAGGGGACTAGCGGGAGTGGAGACCCAGTACTTC
>TRBV30|few|-|TRBJ1-1
CAWNRQYEAFF
TGTGCCTGGAATCGGCAATATGAAGCTTTCTTT
>TRBV11-1|many|TRBD1|TRBJ2-7
CASSSTRTDRGRTEQYF
TGTGCCAGCAGCTCCACCAGAACGGACAGGGGGCGGACCGAGCAGTACTTC
>TRBV28|-|-|TRBJ1-1
CASSLDINTDAFF
TGTGCCAGCAGTTTAGATATCAACACTGATGCTTTCTTT
>TRBV12-3/TRBV12-4|few|-|TRBJ2-2
CASILRQGMNTGEPFF
TGTGCCAGCATTTTACGTCAGGGAATGAACACCGGGGAGCCGTTTTTT
>TRBV7-9|many|TRBD2|TRBJ2-7
CASSLAGGHYEQYF
TGTGCCAGCAGCTTGGCGGGGGGCCATTACGAGCAGTACTTC
>TRBV10-1|few|TRBD1|TRBJ1-1
CASRAITGGAYTEAFF
TGCGCCAGCAGGGCAATTACAGGGGGCGCATACACTGAAGCTTTCTTT
>TRBV12-3/TRBV12-4|once|-|TRBJ1-2
CASSLMGSYTF
TGTGCCAGCAGTTTAATGGGGAGTTATACCTTC
>TRBV24-1|-|TRBD1|TRBJ2-5
CATSDPQTGSWETQYF
TGTGCCACCAGTGATCCTCAGACAGGGAGTTGGGAGACCCAGTACTTC
>TRBV11-2|many|-|TRBJ2-5
CASSLSIRSTVYQETQYF
TGTGCCAGCAGCTTAAGTATCCGATCCACTGTTTACCAAGAGACCCAGTACTTC
>TRBV10-3|many|TRBD1|TRBJ1-1
CAIRDRGTTEAFF
TGTGCCATCAGGGACAGGGGGACCACTGAAGCTTTCTTT
>TRBV10-3|many|-|TRBJ2-2
CAISDFGGDDTGELFF
TGTGCCATCAGTGATTTCGGGGGTGACGACACCGGGGAGCTGTTTTTT
>TRBV9|-|-|TRBJ1-1
CASSVRPMRAEAFF
TGTGCCAGCAGCGTAAGGCCGATGCGGGCTGAAGCTTTCTTT
>TRBV28|many|-|TRBJ1-5
CASSSDNQPQHF
TGTGCCAGCAGTTCGGACAATCAGCCCCAGCATTTT
>TRBV12-3/TRBV12-4|-|TRBD2|TRBJ2-7
CASSVAGTRGSKQYF
TGTGCCAGCAGCGTGGCCGGGACTAGAGGGTCAAAGCAGTACTTC
>TRBV13|-|TRBD2|TRBJ2-7
CASSFLGGAFYEQYF
TGTGCCAGCAGCTTCCTCGGGGGGGCCTTCTACGAGCAGTACTTC
>TRBV7-2|-|TRBD1|TRBJ1-6
CASREGQNNSPLHF
TGTGCCAGCAGGGAGGGACAGAATAATTCACCCCTCCACTTT
>TRBV2|-|-|TRBJ2-7
CASTRSLFSYEQYF
TGTGCCAGCACACGCAGTTTATTCTCCTACGAGCAGTACTTC
>TRBV2|-|TRBD1|TRBJ1-5
CASSEAYGAGGYDQPQHF
TGTGCCAGCAGTGAGGCTTATGGGGCAGGGGGCTATGATCAGCCCCAGCATTTT
>TRBV4-1|many|-|TRBJ1-2
CASSQDPHTSGYTF
TGCGCCAGCAGCCAAGATCCCCACACCAGTGGCTACACCTTC
>TRBV10-3|-|TRBD1|TRBJ2-7
CATKGSSGTESYEQYF
TGTGCCACCAAGGGTTCTTCCGGGACAGAGTCCTACGAGCAGTACTTC
>TRBV28|many|TRBD2|TRBJ2-2
CASSLGLAANTGELFF
TGTGCCAGCAGTTTAGGGCTAGCGGCTAACACCGGGGAGCTGTTTTTT
>TRBV27|-|-|TRBJ2-7
CASSLSQALPYEQYF
TGTGCCAGCAGTTTATCACAGGCCTTACCCTACGAGCAGTACTTC
>TRBV20-1|-|TRBD2|TRBJ2-2
CSAGGRTSGGELFF
TGCAGTGCTGGAGGACGGACTAGCGGGGGGGAGCTGTTTTTT
>TRBV5-1|many|-|TRBJ1-5
CASSLAGRSNQPQHF
TGCGCCAGCAGCTTGGCCGGACGGAGCAATCAGCCCCAGCATTTT
>TRBV10-1|many|-|TRBJ1-1
CASSEEGSTEAFF
TGCGCCAGCAGTGAGGAGGGTAGCACTGAAGCTTTCTTT